The sequence of this T cell receptor beta chain was determined in a study of T cell repertoires in cytomegalovirus infection. Germline V CDR1 and CDR2: SEHNR, FQNEAQ (reference sequence). This CDR3 comprises 13 residues. V was shortened by 5 bases and J by 5 bases, with 12 bases between the two germline ends. TCRdb redid the calling of the reads with MiXCR, one entry per CDR3 protein. In the table there are approximately 730,000 distinct CDR3 sequences, around 35% of which are singletons. This clonotype was picked up a small number of times. Its specificity is not known. Study-wide results and caveats: What dominated the ex vivo response were HLA-C-restricted CMV-specific TCR beta clonotypes.

The receptor's source is a human donor in good health (CMV status not recorded). Some clones in this sample may be carry-over from other donors' samples. J is TRBJ2-5 and V is TRBV7-9; a possible D gene is TRBD1 (5 bases). This sample comprised cultured PBMCs, obtained from culture after CMV antigen stimulation. CDR3 residues: CASSTAGKETQYF. The CDR3 bases are TGTGCCAGCAGCACAGCAGGGAAGGAGACCCAGTACTTC. Looking up the rest from reference TRBV7-9 and TRBJ2-5 gives the full variable domain: DTGVSQNPRHKITKRGQNVTFRCDPISEHNRLYWYRQTLGQGPEFLTYFQNEAQLEKSRLLSDRFSAERPKGSFSTLEIQRTEQGDSAMYLCASSTAGKETQYFGPGTRLLVL.